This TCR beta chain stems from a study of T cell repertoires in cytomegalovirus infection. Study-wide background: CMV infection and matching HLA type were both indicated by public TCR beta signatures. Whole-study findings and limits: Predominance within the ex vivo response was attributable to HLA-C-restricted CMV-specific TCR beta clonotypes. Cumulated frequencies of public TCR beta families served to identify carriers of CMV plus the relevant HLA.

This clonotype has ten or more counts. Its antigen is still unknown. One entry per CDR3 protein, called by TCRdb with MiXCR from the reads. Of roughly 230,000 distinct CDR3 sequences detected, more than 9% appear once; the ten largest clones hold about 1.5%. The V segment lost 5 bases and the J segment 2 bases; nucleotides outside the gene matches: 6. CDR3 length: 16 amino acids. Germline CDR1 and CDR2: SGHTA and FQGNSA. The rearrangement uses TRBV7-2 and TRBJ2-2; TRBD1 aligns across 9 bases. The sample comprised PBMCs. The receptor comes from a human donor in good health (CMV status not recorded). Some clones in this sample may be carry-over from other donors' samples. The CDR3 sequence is CASSPHRGLNTGELFF. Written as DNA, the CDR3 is TGTGCCAGCAGCCCCCACAGGGGGCTTAACACCGGGGAGCTGTTTTTT.